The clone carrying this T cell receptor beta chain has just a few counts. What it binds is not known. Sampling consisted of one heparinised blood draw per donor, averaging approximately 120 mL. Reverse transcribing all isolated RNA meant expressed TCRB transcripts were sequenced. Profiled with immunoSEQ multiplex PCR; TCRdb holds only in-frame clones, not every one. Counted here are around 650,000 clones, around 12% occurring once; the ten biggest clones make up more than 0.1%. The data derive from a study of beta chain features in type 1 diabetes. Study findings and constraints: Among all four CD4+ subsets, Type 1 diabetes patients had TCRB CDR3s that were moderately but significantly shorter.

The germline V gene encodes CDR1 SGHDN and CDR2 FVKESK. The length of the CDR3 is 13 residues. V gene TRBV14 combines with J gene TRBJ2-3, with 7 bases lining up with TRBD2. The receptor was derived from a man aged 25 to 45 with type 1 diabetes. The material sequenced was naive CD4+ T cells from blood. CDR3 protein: CVTSGVSTDTQYF. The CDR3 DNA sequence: TGTGTCACCAGCGGGGTTAGCACAGATACGCAGTATTTT.